The 25 T cell receptor beta chains below come from one sample, sequenced in a study of blood T cell repertoires in COVID-19 (dated by TCRdb to the early 2020s). Libraries were constructed by the immunoSEQ multiplex PCR assay. This is the immuneACCESS table as TCRdb keeps it, with only in-frame sequences that have V and J called. A part of the clones is gone; compared with another copy, unresolved V genes explain less than half, and the rest is unexplained. In all, the sample holds just over 150,000 clones, and roughly 90% of those were seen once. The ten largest clonotypes hold 4.8% of the sample. Material: peripheral blood. Receptors originate from a man aged 30 to 39 with COVID-19, enrolled during active disease.

The chain has TRBV19 and TRBJ2-3; D may be TRBD2 (7 bases). CDR1 and CDR2 (germline): LNHDA, SQIVND (reference sequence). This CDR3 is 18 amino acids long. Trimming cost V 3 bases and J 0 bases, with 19 bases left between them. As DNA, the CDR3 is TGTGCCAGTAGTATTTGGGGAGGGGGGCCTCCTAGCACAGATACGCAGTATTTT. Amino acids: CASSIWGGGPPSTDTQYF.

The CDR3 protein is CASSAGTGYTDTQYF. CDR3 nucleotide sequence: TGCGCCAGCAGCGCCGGGACAGGGTATACAGATACGCAGTATTTT. The chain is built from TRBV5-1 and TRBJ2-3; 9 nucleotides agree with TRBD1. There are 15 residues in the CDR3. Germline V gives CDR1 SGHRS, CDR2 YFSETQ. J lost 3 bases, V lost 4 bases, and 6 bases had no gene match.

V and J are TRBV13 and TRBJ1-6; perhaps TRBD1 as D (5 bases). The germline V and J ends were trimmed by 3 bases and 6 bases, with 9 bases remaining between them. CDR1 is PRHDT, CDR2 FYEKMQ, per germline (reference sequence). This CDR3 is 14 amino acids long. The CDR3 reads CASSFRASNSPLHF. The DNA of the CDR3 is TGTGCCAGCAGCTTCAGGGCCTCTAATTCACCCCTCCACTTT.

The chain combines TRBV7-9 with TRBJ2-2; TRBD2 aligns across 7 bases. Germline CDR1 SEHNR, CDR2 FQNEAQ (reference sequence). The CDR3 loop spans 16 amino acids. J gave up 1 base and V 0 bases, and 2 bases lay outside the gene matches. CDR3 bases: TGTGCCAGCAGCTTAGCCGGGGGGAAGAACACCGGGGAGCTGTTTTTT. Protein: CASSLAGGKNTGELFF.

The chain has TRBV18 and TRBJ2-3; D unresolved. CDR3 size: 13 residues. Germline V gene sequence: CDR1 KGHSH, CDR2 LQKENI. The V end lost 1 base, the J end lost 4 bases, and 6 bases lay between the germline ends. The CDR3 loop is CASSPLSSDTQYF. The CDR3 region has the DNA TGTGCCAGCTCACCACTATCCTCAGATACGCAGTATTTT. The whole variable domain, remainder taken from reference TRBV18 and TRBJ2-3, is NAGVMQNPRHLVRRRGQEARLRCSPMKGHSHVYWYRQLPEEGLKFMVYLQKENIIDESGMPKERFSAEFPKEGPSILRIQQVVRGDSAAYFCASSPLSSDTQYFGPGTRLTVL.

V usage is TRBV9 and J usage is TRBJ1-4; no clear D gene. CDR1 and CDR2 from the germline V gene are SGDLS and YYNGEE. CDR3 length equals 14 residues. V was trimmed by 2 bases and J by 6 bases, leaving 11 bases between them. DNA of the CDR3: TGTGCCAGCAGCGTTGCCCCCCGGGATGAAAAACTGTTTTTT. As protein: CASSVAPRDEKLFF.

CDR3 amino acids: CATEKAGTGGLNEQFF. The CDR3 region has the DNA TGTGCCACCGAGAAGGCCGGGACAGGGGGCCTCAATGAGCAGTTCTTC. V gene TRBV24-1 combines with J gene TRBJ2-1; 12 nucleotides match TRBD1. V shed 9 bases and J 6 bases; nucleotides not matched to a gene: 11. The germline V gene encodes CDR1 KGHDR and CDR2 SFDVKD. This CDR3 is 16 amino acids long.

V and J are TRBV7-2 and TRBJ1-2; possibly TRBD1 for D (5 bases). The length of the CDR3 is 13 residues. Germline lookup yields CDR1 SGHTA and CDR2 FQGNSA. The ends were cut back, 5 bases at V and 8 bases at J, with 15 bases in the middle. The CDR3 region is CASSTQGLGGYTF. CDR3 in DNA: TGTGCCAGCAGCACCCAGGGTTTGGGCGGCTACACCTTC.

V is TRBV24-1 and J is TRBJ1-4; 10 bases fit TRBD1. The length of the CDR3 is 20 residues. V trimming: 4 bases; J trimming: 1 base; junction bases outside the gene matches: 14. The germline V gene encodes CDR1 KGHDR and CDR2 SFDVKD. CDR3 sequence: CATSDPDRGQLCQTNEKLFF. The CDR3 DNA follows: TGTGCCACCAGTGACCCCGACAGGGGGCAGCTCTGTCAAACTAATGAAAAACTGTTTTTT.

This rearrangement joins TRBV5-4 to TRBJ2-2; possibly TRBD1 for D (6 bases). The CDR3 runs to 15 residues. The V end lost 2 bases, the J end lost 0 bases, and 8 bases lay between the germline ends. The germline CDR1 and CDR2 sequences are SGHNT and YYREEE (reference sequence). CDR3 bases: TGTGCCAGCAGCTTAGGGACAACGAACACCGGGGAGCTGTTTTTT. Translation: CASSLGTTNTGELFF. Full variable domain (rest looked up from reference TRBV5-4 and TRBJ2-2): ETGVTQSPTHLIKTRGQQVTLRCSSQSGHNTVSWYQQALGQGPQFIFQYYREEENGRGNFPPRFSGLQFPNYSSELNVNALELDDSALYLCASSLGTTNTGELFFGEGSRLTVL.

The CDR3 spells CASSYSGGAWETQYF. The DNA of the CDR3 is TGTGCCAGCAGTTACTCGGGAGGGGCGTGGGAGACCCAGTACTTC. The chain has TRBV6-5 and TRBJ2-5; 7 bases line up with TRBD2. The CDR3 has 15 residues. Germline lookup yields CDR1 MNHEY and CDR2 SVGAGI. The ends lost 0 bases at V and 5 bases at J; junction bases unmatched: 6.

The J gene is TRBJ1-6, the V gene TRBV7-2; no firm D call. The CDR3 has 15 amino acids. V was pared by 1 base and J by 7 bases, with 11 bases between. Germline V gives CDR1 SGHTA, CDR2 FQGNSA. The CDR3 sequence: CASSLGTAGNSPLHF. The CDR3, as DNA: TGTGCCAGCAGCTTAGGGACCGCGGGAAATTCACCCCTCCACTTT.

This chain links TRBV9 with TRBJ2-5, with 11 bases identical to TRBD1. The junction had 5 bases not matched to a gene; V was cut back by 3 bases and J by 4 bases. Germline CDR1 and CDR2: SGDLS and YYNGEE. The length of the CDR3 is 15 residues. DNA of the CDR3: TGTGCCAGCAGCGCATCCGGGACAGGGGGAGAGACCCAGTACTTC. Translated: CASSASGTGGETQYF. The whole variable domain, filled in from reference TRBV9 and TRBJ2-5, reads DSGVTQTPKHLITATGQRVTLRCSPRSGDLSVYWYQQSLDQGLQFLIQYYNGEERAKGNILERFSAQQFPDLHSELNLSSLELGDSALYFCASSASGTGGETQYFGPGTRLLVL.

The genes are TRBV6-5 and TRBJ1-5, with D tentatively TRBD1 (6 bases). With 3 bases removed from V and 6 bases from J, the gap between germline ends came to 12 bases. CDR3 length: 14 amino acids. CDR1 is MNHEY, CDR2 SVGAGI, per germline. The CDR3 nucleotides read TGTGCCAGCAGTTATGGCGCCAGGGGTCAGCCCCAGCATTTT. This sequence encodes CASSYGARGQPQHF.

The chain combines TRBV25-1 with TRBJ1-4; D remains unclear. The V end was cut by 2 bases, the J end by 3 bases, with 10 bases between. The CDR3 contains 15 residues. Germline CDR1 is MGHDK and CDR2 is SYGVNS. The CDR3, as DNA: TGTGCCAGCAGTGAACGGGGAGCGGCTAATGAAAAACTGTTTTTT. Protein sequence: CASSERGAANEKLFF.

The chain employs TRBV27 and TRBJ2-1; maybe TRBD2 (6 bases). Trimming stripped 3 bases from V and 7 bases from J, with 13 bases between. Per the germline V gene, CDR1 is MNHEY and CDR2 is SMNVEV (reference sequence). This CDR3 region has 14 residues. CDR3 protein: CASSFVGGINEQFF. CDR3 nucleotides: TGTGCCAGCAGTTTTGTCGGGGGTATAAATGAGCAGTTCTTC.

The CDR3 reads CASGPDSANNEQFF. Here the CDR3 DNA reads TGTGCCAGCGGCCCTGACTCGGCCAACAATGAGCAGTTCTTC. The J gene is TRBJ2-1, the V gene TRBV11-3; D unresolved. Trimming shortened V by 8 bases and J by 5 bases, and 16 bases separated the two germline ends. Germline V gene sequence: CDR1 SGHNT, CDR2 YENEEA. The CDR3 loop spans 14 amino acids.

The genes are TRBV7-2 and TRBJ2-5, with 9 bases lining up with TRBD1. This CDR3 is built from 13 residues. Germline CDR1 SGHTA, CDR2 FQGNSA. J gave up 5 bases and V 6 bases, and 4 bases lay outside the gene matches. The CDR3 loop is CASRSTGGETQYF. CDR3 nucleotides: TGTGCCAGCAGATCCACAGGGGGCGAGACCCAGTACTTC.

This sequence joins TRBV19 and TRBJ1-4; TRBD1 matches 8 bases. CDR3 size: 16 residues. V lost 5 bases and J lost 3; bases outside the gene matches: 8. Germline values: CDR1 LNHDA, CDR2 SQIVND (reference sequence). CDR3 bases: TGTGCCAGTAGTTTCCCCCGACAGGGGTCTAATGAAAAACTGTTTTTT. It encodes CASSFPRQGSNEKLFF.

The chain combines TRBV19 with TRBJ1-1; D is ambiguous. Per germline, CDR1 LNHDA and CDR2 SQIVND (reference sequence). Between the trimmed V and J ends, which lost 3 bases and 1 base, there was a span of 6 bases. The CDR3 is 13 residues long. The DNA for the CDR3 is TGTGCCAGTAGTATGAGCACGAACACTGAAGCTTTCTTT. Encoded protein: CASSMSTNTEAFF.

The V call is TRBV5-6, the J call TRBJ1-1, with D possibly TRBD1 on 6 matching bases. The CDR3 sequence is 15 residues long. Germline V CDR1 and CDR2: SGHDT, YYEEEE. Deletions cut 3 bases from V and 1 base from J, with 13 bases between. CDR3 in amino acids: CASSSQLQGNTEAFF. CDR3 coding DNA: TGTGCCAGCAGCTCGCAATTACAGGGGAACACTGAAGCTTTCTTT.

The chain couples TRBV27 to TRBJ1-2; maybe TRBD1 (5 bases). The germline V gene encodes CDR1 MNHEY and CDR2 SMNVEV (reference sequence). The V gene lost 3 bases and the J gene lost 7 bases, with 9 bases spanning the gap. The CDR3 is 12 amino acids. The CDR3 DNA reads TGTGCCAGCAGTTTCGGGGGATCTGGCTACACCTTC. It is translated as CASSFGGSGYTF.

The rearrangement uses TRBV5-1 and TRBJ2-7; 7 nucleotides agree with TRBD1. Germline-derived CDR1 and CDR2 are SGHRS and YFSETQ. V lost 4 bases and J lost 5; bases outside the gene matches: 15. This CDR3 is built from 16 residues. The CDR3 here is CASSLPGWAGGNEQYF. The CDR3 nucleotides are TGCGCCAGCAGCCTACCGGGGTGGGCAGGGGGAAACGAGCAGTACTTC.

In regard to this clone: Other DNA sequences in this sample translate to the same CDR3. The chain carries TRBV19 and TRBJ1-1; D is possibly TRBD1 (6 bases). This CDR3 has 13 residues. CDR1 is LNHDA, CDR2 SQIVND, per germline (reference sequence). The V end was cut by 6 bases, the J end by 2 bases, with 10 bases between. The CDR3 sequence: CASSTQGNTEAFF. CDR3 nucleotides: TGTGCCAGTAGCACACAGGGTAACACTGAAGCTTTCTTT.

The chain uses TRBV9 and TRBJ2-7, with a weak D call TRBD2 (7 bases). The germline V gene encodes CDR1 SGDLS and CDR2 YYNGEE. The CDR3 has 16 residues. Trimming cost V 2 bases and J 5 bases, with 20 bases left between them. Here the CDR3 reads CASSVRVGGARNEQYF. The CDR3 nucleotides read TGTGCCAGCAGCGTGAGAGTTGGGGGGGCGCGCAACGAGCAGTACTTC.